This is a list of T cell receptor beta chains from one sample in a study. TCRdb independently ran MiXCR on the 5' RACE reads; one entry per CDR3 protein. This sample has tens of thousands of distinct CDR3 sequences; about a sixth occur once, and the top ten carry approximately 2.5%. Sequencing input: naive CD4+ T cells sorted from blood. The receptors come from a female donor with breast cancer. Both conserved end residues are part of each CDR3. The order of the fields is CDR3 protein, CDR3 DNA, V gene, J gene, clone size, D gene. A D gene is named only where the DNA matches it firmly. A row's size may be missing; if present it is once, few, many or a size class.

CDR3: CASYPQAGVKSDTQYF; DNA: TGCGCCAGCTATCCCCAGGCAGGGGTCAAATCAGATACGCAGTATTTT; V: TRBV5-1; J: TRBJ2-3; size: -; D: -
CDR3: CASSLMPSGSYNEQFF; DNA: TGTGCCAGCAGCTTAATGCCAAGCGGGTCTTACAATGAGCAGTTCTTC; V: TRBV7-3; J: TRBJ2-1; size: -; D: -
CDR3: CASSLVASGGVRDTQYF; DNA: TGCGCCAGCAGCTTGGTGGCTAGCGGTGGGGTTAGAGATACGCAGTATTTT; V: TRBV5-1; J: TRBJ2-3; size: -; D: TRBD2
CDR3: CASSIGLAGGQETQYF; DNA: TGTGCCAGTAGTATAGGACTAGCGGGAGGGCAAGAGACCCAGTACTTC; V: TRBV19; J: TRBJ2-5; size: -; D: TRBD2
CDR3: CASSLGGGRSETQYF; DNA: TGTGCCAGCAGCTTAGGGGGCGGGAGATCAGAGACCCAGTACTTC; V: TRBV7-2; J: TRBJ2-5; size: many; D: TRBD2
CDR3: CSVEEDRGRNTQYF; DNA: TGCAGTGTCGAAGAGGACAGGGGGCGAAATACGCAGTATTTT; V: TRBV20-1; J: TRBJ2-3; size: -; D: TRBD1
CDR3: CASSLATYGYTF; DNA: TGTGCCAGCAGTTTAGCTACCTATGGCTACACCTTC; V: TRBV12-3/TRBV12-4; J: TRBJ1-2; size: many; D: -
CDR3: CASSSTSAGRELFF; DNA: TGTGCCAGCAGCTCGACCTCTGCAGGGCGGGAGCTGTTTTTT; V: TRBV7-2; J: TRBJ2-2; size: few; D: -
CDR3: CASGLDTNQPQHF; DNA: TGCGCCAGCGGCTTGGACACAAATCAGCCCCAGCATTTT; V: TRBV5-1; J: TRBJ1-5; size: -; D: -
CDR3: CASSSYNYGYTF; DNA: TGTGCCAGCAGCTCCTACAACTATGGCTACACCTTC; V: TRBV7-2; J: TRBJ1-2; size: -; D: -
CDR3: CASSSQQGPYGYTF; DNA: TGTGCCAGCAGCTCACAGCAGGGACCCTATGGCTACACCTTC; V: TRBV7-2; J: TRBJ1-2; size: -; D: -
CDR3: CATSRGRIDEQFF; DNA: TGTGCCACCAGTCGCGGGAGGATCGATGAGCAGTTCTTC; V: TRBV24-1; J: TRBJ2-1; size: few; D: TRBD2
CDR3: CASSLNRGSSGNTIYF; DNA: TGTGCCAGCTCACTAAACCGGGGGAGCTCTGGAAACACCATATATTTT; V: TRBV18; J: TRBJ1-3; size: -; D: -
CDR3: CSVVPREQEDEQFF; DNA: TGCAGCGTGGTCCCGAGGGAACAAGAGGATGAGCAGTTCTTC; V: TRBV29-1; J: TRBJ2-1; size: few; D: -
CDR3: CASSLARGDTQYF; DNA: TGTGCCAGCAGCTTAGCGCGGGGGGATACGCAGTATTTT; V: TRBV7-8; J: TRBJ2-3; size: -; D: TRBD2
CDR3: CASSLDFSAGELFF; DNA: TGTGCCAGCAGCTTAGATTTCTCTGCCGGGGAGCTGTTTTTT; V: TRBV7-2; J: TRBJ2-2; size: many; D: -
CDR3: CASSLEGGQGCEQYF; DNA: TGTGCCAGCAGCCTCGAAGGCGGGCAAGGTTGCGAGCAGTACTTC; V: TRBV12-3/TRBV12-4; J: TRBJ2-7; size: -; D: -
CDR3: CSVEASSTDTQYF; DNA: TGCAGCGTTGAAGCTTCCAGCACAGATACGCAGTATTTT; V: TRBV29-1; J: TRBJ2-3; size: -; D: -
CDR3: CASSPPTDTQYF; DNA: TGTGCCAGCAGCCCTCCCACAGATACGCAGTATTTT; V: TRBV7-3; J: TRBJ2-3; size: many; D: -
CDR3: CASSPGYRSYNEQFF; DNA: TGTGCCAGCTCACCAGGATACCGGTCCTACAATGAGCAGTTCTTC; V: TRBV18; J: TRBJ2-1; size: -; D: -
CDR3: CASSSATWTSRDDPGATDTQYF; DNA: TGTGCCAGCAGTTCAGCTACGTGGACTAGCCGGGACGACCCAGGAGCCACAGATACGCAGTATTTT; V: TRBV12-3/TRBV12-4; J: TRBJ2-3; size: -; D: TRBD2
CDR3: CASKPGVEAFF; DNA: TGTGCCAGCAAGCCAGGCGTCGAAGCTTTCTTT; V: TRBV7-2; J: TRBJ1-1; size: many; D: -
CDR3: CASSHGQGRSPLHF; DNA: TGCGCCAGCAGCCACGGACAGGGGCGTTCACCCCTCCACTTT; V: TRBV5-1; J: TRBJ1-6; size: -; D: TRBD1
CDR3: CASSLRLAVGVGETQYF; DNA: TGTGCCAGCAGCTTAAGACTAGCGGTGGGGGTGGGAGAGACCCAGTACTTC; V: TRBV5-4; J: TRBJ2-5; size: few; D: TRBD2
CDR3: CASSLLAGGSKTQYF; DNA: TGCGCCAGCAGCCTCCTAGCGGGAGGGAGCAAGACCCAGTACTTC; V: TRBV5-1; J: TRBJ2-5; size: few; D: TRBD2
CDR3: CATSRQGTDTQYF; DNA: TGTGCCACCAGTCGACAGGGAACAGATACGCAGTATTTT; V: TRBV24-1; J: TRBJ2-3; size: few; D: TRBD1
CDR3: CASSQRTSGNYLHQETQYF; DNA: TGCGCCAGCAGCCAAAGGACTAGCGGGAACTACCTTCACCAAGAGACCCAGTACTTC; V: TRBV5-1; J: TRBJ2-5; size: many; D: TRBD2
CDR3: CASSPPQGKNTEAFF; DNA: TGTGCCAGCTCACCACCCCAGGGAAAGAACACTGAAGCTTTCTTT; V: TRBV18; J: TRBJ1-1; size: few; D: -
CDR3: CASRSALRGNQETQYF; DNA: TGTGCCAGCAGGTCGGCTCTCCGCGGAAACCAAGAGACCCAGTACTTC; V: TRBV28; J: TRBJ2-5; size: few; D: -
CDR3: CASSYSDRAYGYTF; DNA: TGTGCCAGCAGTTACTCGGACAGGGCCTATGGCTACACCTTC; V: TRBV6-5; J: TRBJ1-2; size: -; D: TRBD1
CDR3: CASSGSSYNEQFF; DNA: TGTGCCAGCAGCGGGAGCTCCTACAATGAGCAGTTCTTC; V: TRBV7-3; J: TRBJ2-1; size: many; D: -
CDR3: CASSLTGTRSYEQYF; DNA: TGCGCCAGCAGCTTGACCGGGACAAGATCCTACGAGCAGTACTTC; V: TRBV5-1; J: TRBJ2-7; size: -; D: -
CDR3: CSAVGAFGGAVGQPQHF; DNA: TGCAGTGCAGTAGGGGCTTTCGGGGGGGCTGTAGGTCAGCCCCAGCATTTT; V: TRBV20-1; J: TRBJ1-5; size: -; D: -
CDR3: CASSTTTGVEAFF; DNA: TGTGCCAGCTCAACGACGACAGGGGTTGAAGCTTTCTTT; V: TRBV18; J: TRBJ1-1; size: -; D: TRBD1
CDR3: CASSPRGQGYEQYF; DNA: TGCGCCAGCAGCCCGCGGGGACAGGGTTACGAGCAGTACTTC; V: TRBV5-1; J: TRBJ2-7; size: few; D: TRBD1
CDR3: CASRPRDDSNQPQHF; DNA: TGCGCCAGCAGGCCACGCGATGATAGCAATCAGCCCCAGCATTTT; V: TRBV5-1; J: TRBJ1-5; size: -; D: -
CDR3: CASSDPQGTYEQYF; DNA: TGTGCCAGCAGTGACCCACAGGGGACCTACGAGCAGTACTTC; V: TRBV6-1; J: TRBJ2-7; size: -; D: TRBD1
CDR3: CSVEVHPGTGGLAGGYTF; DNA: TGCAGCGTTGAGGTCCACCCCGGGACAGGGGGTCTTGCGGGAGGCTACACCTTC; V: TRBV29-1; J: TRBJ1-2; size: few; D: TRBD1
CDR3: CASRTSPSHNEQFF; DNA: TGTGCCAGCAGAACTAGCCCTTCACACAATGAGCAGTTCTTC; V: TRBV28; J: TRBJ2-1; size: -; D: -
CDR3: CASSFALDEQYF; DNA: TGTGCCAGCAGCTTTGCATTGGACGAGCAGTACTTC; V: TRBV6-1; J: TRBJ2-7; size: few; D: -
CDR3: CASSPLIGTGAFF; DNA: TGTGCCAGCAGTCCACTTATCGGCACTGGAGCTTTCTTT; V: TRBV27; J: TRBJ1-1; size: few; D: -
CDR3: CASSFGTGITPLHF; DNA: TGTGCCAGCAGTTTTGGGACAGGAATTACACCCCTCCACTTT; V: TRBV6-5; J: TRBJ1-6; size: -; D: TRBD1
CDR3: CASTGDWNMRNQPQHF; DNA: TGTGCCAGCACCGGGGATTGGAATATGCGCAATCAGCCCCAGCATTTT; V: TRBV6-1; J: TRBJ1-5; size: -; D: -
CDR3: CASSIWSPSGGSSSYEQYF; DNA: TGTGCCAGCAGTATATGGTCGCCTAGCGGGGGTTCCTCCTCCTACGAGCAGTACTTC; V: TRBV6-2/TRBV6-3; J: TRBJ2-7; size: -; D: TRBD2
CDR3: CATSSALAGINEQFF; DNA: TGTGCCACCAGCAGCGCTCTAGCGGGGATCAATGAGCAGTTCTTC; V: TRBV15; J: TRBJ2-1; size: -; D: TRBD2
CDR3: CAWGLLADNEQFF; DNA: TGTGCCTGGGGGTTACTAGCGGACAATGAGCAGTTCTTC; V: TRBV30; J: TRBJ2-1; size: few; D: TRBD2
CDR3: CSVDASGVQETQYF; DNA: TGCAGCGTTGACGCTAGCGGGGTCCAAGAGACCCAGTACTTC; V: TRBV29-1; J: TRBJ2-5; size: -; D: TRBD2
CDR3: CSARDPTSGSSYNEQFF; DNA: TGCAGTGCTAGAGATCCGACTAGCGGGAGCTCCTACAATGAGCAGTTCTTC; V: TRBV20-1; J: TRBJ2-1; size: many; D: TRBD2
CDR3: CASSLAATYEQYF; DNA: TGCGCCAGCAGCTTGGCGGCAACCTACGAGCAGTACTTC; V: TRBV5-1; J: TRBJ2-7; size: -; D: -
CDR3: CASNPRDRDSEAFF; DNA: TGTGCCAGCAACCCCCGGGACAGGGACTCGGAAGCTTTCTTT; V: TRBV28; J: TRBJ1-1; size: many; D: TRBD1
CDR3: CSARDGSGTPYEQYF; DNA: TGCAGTGCTAGAGATGGGTCAGGGACCCCTTACGAGCAGTACTTC; V: TRBV20-1; J: TRBJ2-7; size: many; D: -
CDR3: CASSGRDREGKNEQFF; DNA: TGTGCCAGCAGCGGGCGGGACAGGGAAGGAAAGAATGAGCAGTTCTTC; V: TRBV11-3; J: TRBJ2-1; size: few; D: TRBD1
CDR3: CATSDPLGDTQYF; DNA: TGTGCCACCAGTGATCCCCTGGGGGATACGCAGTATTTT; V: TRBV24-1; J: TRBJ2-3; size: many; D: -
CDR3: CASSLPSLNTEAFF; DNA: TGTGCCAGCAGTCTCCCGAGTCTGAACACTGAAGCTTTCTTT; V: TRBV7-9; J: TRBJ1-1; size: few; D: -
CDR3: CASSSGRGSTEAFF; DNA: TGTGCCAGCAGCTCCGGACGGGGAAGCACTGAAGCTTTCTTT; V: TRBV7-2; J: TRBJ1-1; size: few; D: -
CDR3: CSAPRLRGETQYF; DNA: TGCAGTGCTCCTCGACTCCGGGGTGAGACCCAGTACTTC; V: TRBV20-1; J: TRBJ2-5; size: few; D: -
CDR3: CAGSLGARILETQYF; DNA: TGTGCCGGCAGCTTAGGTGCCCGTATCCTAGAGACCCAGTACTTC; V: TRBV7-9; J: TRBJ2-5; size: few; D: -